Below are 20 T cell receptor beta chains sequenced from a single sample in a study of cytomegalovirus exposure and HLA in healthy donors. The study ran its PCR with 60 Vbeta and 13 Jbeta primers. Here immunoSEQ multiplex PCR was the method, and the copy in TCRdb shows in-frame clones only, minus some. Of some 120,000 clones listed, approximately 81% are singletons. The sequenced sample consisted of PBMCs. The origin of the receptors is a man aged 18 to 29 in good health and CMV-seropositive.

This clone was observed a handful of times. The gene calls are TRBV30 and TRBJ1-2; tentatively, D is TRBD1 (6 bases). Germline assignment: CDR1 GTSNPN and CDR2 SVGIG (reference sequence). Deletions cut 0 bases from V and 6 bases from J, with 26 bases between. The CDR3 consists of 18 residues. CDR3 protein: CAWSVGGAGDLGVDGYTF. In nucleotides, the CDR3 is TGTGCCTGGAGTGTAGGGGGGGCAGGGGATCTTGGGGTGGATGGCTACACCTTC.

This clone has only one observation. CDR3 region: CASSLENRENTEAFF. DNA for the CDR3: TGTGCCAGCAGCTTAGAAAACAGGGAGAACACTGAAGCTTTCTTT. This chain connects TRBV7-8 to TRBJ1-1, with D possibly TRBD1 on 6 matching bases. CDR3 size: 15 residues. CDR1 and CDR2 from the germline V gene are SGHVS and FQNEAQ. Between the trimmed V and J ends, which lost 1 base and 1 base, there was a span of 10 bases.

This clone was recorded only once. V usage is TRBV9 and J usage is TRBJ2-5, with 9 bases fitting TRBD2. V gave up 3 bases and J gave up 5 bases; unmatched junction bases: 11. Germline V gives CDR1 SGDLS, CDR2 YYNGEE. The CDR3 is 16 residues long. This chain's CDR3 is CASSGPGTSRGETQYF. Here the CDR3 DNA reads TGTGCCAGCAGCGGCCCCGGGACTAGCAGAGGGGAGACCCAGTACTTC.

Regarding this clone: Germline is not matched at one junction end, which may reflect a read error. The J gene is TRBJ1-1, the V gene TRBV9, with D tentatively TRBD1 (5 bases). Germline values: CDR1 SGDLS, CDR2 YYNGEE. The CDR3 runs to 17 residues. The CDR3 here is CASSVSSGGIVGTEAFF. The CDR3 DNA reads TGTGCCAGTAGCGTATCGTCCGGGGGGATTGTAGGCACTGAAGCTTTCTTT.

This CDR3 is CASSQDDAGQGVWELNSPLHF. The CDR3, as DNA: TGCGCCAGCAGCCAGGACGATGCGGGACAGGGCGTTTGGGAGCTAAATTCACCCCTCCACTTT. This chain links TRBV4-3 with TRBJ1-6; 9 nucleotides line up with TRBD1. This CDR3 is 21 amino acids long. Germline V gene lookup returns CDR1 LGHNA and CDR2 YSLEER. Trimming at V came to 3 bases and at J to 7 bases, leaving 22 bases not matched to a gene.

This chain uses TRBV7-8 with TRBJ1-6; D is unclear. There are 17 residues in the CDR3. Between the trimmed V and J ends, which lost 6 bases and 3 bases, there was a span of 18 bases. Germline V CDR1 and CDR2: SGHVS, FQNEAQ. CDR3 in amino acids: CASRRKTQDFYNSPLHF. For the CDR3, the DNA is TGTGCCAGCAGGCGAAAGACCCAGGACTTCTATAATTCACCCCTCCACTTT.

The V call is TRBV5-1, the J call TRBJ2-3; no clear D gene. The CDR3 runs 14 residues. CDR1 is SGHRS and CDR2 is YFSETQ in the germline V gene. The V end lost 0 bases, the J end lost 5 bases, and 10 bases lay between the germline ends. The CDR3 reads CASSLAQARDTQYF. The DNA of the CDR3 is TGCGCCAGCAGCTTGGCCCAGGCCCGAGATACGCAGTATTTT.

This chain links TRBV7-6 with TRBJ2-1, with TRBD2 matching over 12 bases. Germline trimming cut 1 base from V and 9 bases from J; bases unmatched to any gene: 7. CDR1 SGHVS and CDR2 FNYEAQ come from the germline V gene. The CDR3 has 16 residues. The CDR3: CASSLGDPGLAGEQFF. The DNA for the CDR3 is TGTGCCAGCAGCTTAGGGGATCCGGGACTAGCGGGTGAGCAGTTCTTC.

This sequence joins TRBV29-1 and TRBJ1-1; 8 bases align to TRBD1. Germline lookup yields CDR1 SQVTM and CDR2 ANQGSEA. Trimming at V came to 7 bases and at J to 6 bases, leaving 10 bases not matched to a gene. This CDR3 is built from 13 residues. CDR3 amino acids: CSAGQGRTAEAFF. The CDR3 DNA reads TGCAGCGCCGGACAGGGAAGAACTGCTGAAGCTTTCTTT.

The V and J genes are TRBV27 and TRBJ2-4; 8 bases are a match to TRBD1. V lost 2 bases, J lost 4 bases, and 4 bases stayed unmatched. Germline CDR1 and CDR2: MNHEY and SMNVEV (reference sequence). The CDR3 has 15 amino acids. This CDR3 is CASSLGGTGKNIQYF. CDR3 coding DNA: TGTGCCAGCAGTTTAGGCGGGACAGGAAAAAACATTCAGTACTTC.

The chain couples TRBV7-9 to TRBJ2-4; D is ambiguous. Trimming shortened V by 5 bases and J by 3 bases, and 11 bases separated the two germline ends. The germline V gene encodes CDR1 SEHNR and CDR2 FQNEAQ (reference sequence). The CDR3 is made up of 14 amino acids. The DNA of the CDR3 is TGTGCCAGCAGCCCGGCAGGTGGCAAAAACATTCAGTACTTC. Amino acid sequence: CASSPAGGKNIQYF.

The chain uses TRBV10-3 and TRBJ2-2; the match to TRBD2 covers 9 bases. From germline, CDR1 is ENHRY and CDR2 SYGVKD. CDR3 size: 15 residues. V was pared by 0 bases and J by 6 bases, with 2 bases of the junction left unmatched. CDR3 DNA sequence: TGTGCCATCAGTGAGTCCCCTAGCGGGGCCGGGGAGCTGTTTTTT. It is translated as CAISESPSGAGELFF.

This clone appeared once. The chain employs TRBV2 and TRBJ1-2; tentatively, D is TRBD1 (6 bases). V was trimmed by 8 bases and J by 6 bases, leaving 16 bases between them. The V gene's germline CDR1 is SNHLY and CDR2 FYNNEI. There are 13 residues in the CDR3. CDR3 protein: CASGQFQDHGYTF. In DNA form, the CDR3 reads TGTGCCAGCGGACAGTTTCAGGACCATGGCTACACCTTC.

V and J are TRBV4-3 and TRBJ2-1, with 11 nucleotides matching TRBD1. V shed 4 bases and J 10 bases; nucleotides not matched to a gene: 12. The CDR3 extends over 16 amino acids. Germline V gene sequence: CDR1 LGHNA, CDR2 YSLEER. The CDR3 sequence: CASSRFPGQGAGEQFF. Written as DNA, the CDR3 is TGCGCCAGCAGCCGCTTTCCCGGACAGGGGGCTGGAGAGCAGTTCTTC.

The chain joins TRBV4-1 to TRBJ2-1; 8 bases line up with TRBD2. V lost 7 bases and J lost 8; bases outside the gene matches: 16. Germline CDR1 MGHRA, CDR2 YSYEKL. The length of the CDR3 is 16 residues. DNA of the CDR3: TGCGCCAGCAAAACAGTAGCGGGGAGAACGATTGATGAGCAGTTCTTC. Translating gives CASKTVAGRTIDEQFF.

The chain has TRBV7-2 and TRBJ1-5, with D unclear. Germline assignment: CDR1 SGHTA and CDR2 FQGNSA. V was shortened by 4 bases and J by 2 bases, with 15 bases between the two germline ends. CDR3 length equals 16 residues. CDR3 in amino acids: CASSSAGPWGNQPQHF. The CDR3 DNA reads as TGTGCCAGCAGCTCTGCGGGCCCATGGGGCAATCAGCCCCAGCATTTT.

The chain couples TRBV27 to TRBJ1-4; no clear D. V lost 5 bases, J lost 2 bases, and 9 bases lay in between. The CDR3 spans 14 residues. Looked up from germline, CDR1 is MNHEY and CDR2 is SMNVEV (reference sequence). CDR3 in DNA: TGTGCCAGCAGTCCCCGGGTGACTAATGAAAAACTGTTTTTT. Its protein is CASSPRVTNEKLFF.

The J gene is TRBJ2-7, the V gene TRBV9; 13 nucleotides align to TRBD2. Germline V gene data show CDR1 as SGDLS and CDR2 as YYNGEE. V lost 0 bases, J lost 6 bases, and 6 bases stayed unmatched. CDR3 length: 16 amino acids. CDR3 sequence: CASSVAGTSGDGEQYF. The CDR3 coding sequence is TGTGCCAGCAGCGTAGCCGGGACTAGCGGGGATGGCGAGCAGTACTTC. Full variable domain (outside the CDR3, taken from reference TRBV9 and TRBJ2-7): DSGVTQTPKHLITATGQRVTLRCSPRSGDLSVYWYQQSLDQGLQFLIQYYNGEERAKGNILERFSAQQFPDLHSELNLSSLELGDSALYFCASSVAGTSGDGEQYFGPGTRLTVT.

The genes are TRBV27 and TRBJ1-1; TRBD1 is a possible D gene (5 bases). The CDR3 consists of 16 residues. In germline, CDR1 is MNHEY, CDR2 SMNVEV (reference sequence). V shed 3 bases and J shed 2 bases, with 16 bases lying between them. DNA for the CDR3: TGTGCCAGCAGTTTCATTCCGACAGCGACCAACACTGAAGCTTTCTTT. It is translated as CASSFIPTATNTEAFF.

This chain joins TRBV7-9 and TRBJ2-7; 7 bases fit TRBD1. The CDR3 extends over 15 amino acids. V gave up 5 bases and J gave up 2 bases; unmatched junction bases: 9. CDR1 is SEHNR and CDR2 is FQNEAQ in the germline V gene (reference sequence). The CDR3 nucleotides read TGTGCCAGCAGCCCGCGACAGGGCCCACCCTACGAGCAGTACTTC. This sequence encodes CASSPRQGPPYEQYF.